This TCR beta chain was sequenced in a study of blood T cells in healthy people across ages (dated by TCRdb to between 2015 and 2016). As for the study more broadly: Template switching captured roughly one uniquely barcoded TCR beta cDNA molecule per two T cells in model experiments. To track age-related changes in TCR beta repertoire diversity, the study relied on deep sequencing normalized with unique cDNA molecular identifiers. The donors were divided into four age groups: young (average approximately 17 years), middle-aged (around 41), aged (about 62) and long-lived (about 84). To avoid experimental bias, donors of different ages were randomly spread across the sequencing lanes. Two additional independent replicas of 1 million unique cDNA reads from the same blood draw were analyzed for two donors (one aged 18 to 30 and one aged 80 or older).

This clonotype has a handful of counts. Its antigen is unknown. No base-level quality is on record; no much larger clone is a single base apart. General findings and caveats noted by the study authors: Estimates of total diversity based on one million sequenced T cells were regarded as lower bounds and as underestimates. Compared with the aged group, the long-lived group had more naive CD4+ T cells, fewer expanded clones and increased TCR diversity, a pattern suggesting age selection. Because donor CMV infection status was unknown, age-related changes in expanded clonotypes were potentially confounded. Since profiling was done on bulk unsorted PBMCs, naive and antigen-experienced compartments could not be conclusively compared. Observed TCR beta diversity correlated strongly with the percentage of naive T cells measured by flow cytometry. Observed TCR beta diversity per million T cells fell roughly linearly with age, and a significant reduction was already apparent by age around 36.

The 39 donors, aged roughly 6 to 95 years, were systemically healthy Caucasian individuals from Russia. Each donor gave roughly 9 milliliters of peripheral blood, drawn into EDTA-treated Vacutainer tubes. PBMCs were isolated by Ficoll-Paque density-gradient centrifugation, with at least 6 million obtained per sample. Trizol reagent was used to extract total RNA from the PBMCs, yielding at least 5.5 micrograms per sample. For every donor, flow cytometry on a PBMC aliquot measured the percentage of naive CD45RAhigh/CD27high T cells. The protocol used for the library was 5' RACE. TCRdb names Illumina HiSeq 2500 as the instrument used. A second PCR of about 7 to 12 cycles was performed with a sample-barcoded 5' primer and a J-beta primer mix. A unique molecular identifier was introduced onto each TCR beta cDNA molecule by a template-switch 5' adaptor carrying 12 random nucleotides. At least 2.5 million CDR3-containing paired-end reads were obtained from each sample. First-strand cDNA synthesis was performed from all RNA using the Mint cDNA synthesis kit, with priming by a TRBC-specific oligonucleotide. All cDNA was treated with uracil-DNA glycosylase and then went through a first 18-cycle PCR with the universal primers M1SS and BC2_uni_R. Regarding the original processing steps: Normalization of each sample was performed by random selection of 1 million high-quality reads, each carrying a distinct molecular identifier. Instead of being binned into consensus sequences, reads that shared molecular identifiers were thrown out. MiTCR, set to a Q25 quality threshold and the strictest error-elimination algorithm, was used for CDR3 identification, clonotype clustering and error correction. A nonparametric unseen species model with Euler transformation was used to estimate a lower bound on total TCR beta diversity. TCRdb applied fastp at Q25 and MiXCR to the public reads, then kept only in-frame beta chains. Rows merge per CDR3 protein into single entries with the most common DNA and genes. The V and J calls here are based on TCRdb, not the publication. The table for this sample lists roughly 680,000 distinct CDR3 sequences; about 52% of them were counted only once. Together, the top ten hold 25% to 35% of the sample.

Based on the germline V gene (reference sequence), the CDR1 and CDR2 sequences are DFQATT and SNEGSKA. From cysteine to phenylalanine, the CDR3 is 14 amino acids long. Here the CDR3 DNA is all that survives: 42 bases in frame from base 1. For this chain, trimming is 2 bases at the V end and 4 bases at the J end, and the number of junction bases without a gene match is 5. The source material was blood. This sequence was found in a woman between 55 and 75 years old in good health. In this chain, TRBV20-1 is recombined with TRBJ2-1; 7 bases in the middle match TRBD2. The nucleotide sequence is TGCAGTGCTAGATTGCGGGAGTGGTACAATGAGCAGTTCTTC. Its coded protein is CSARLREWYNEQFF.